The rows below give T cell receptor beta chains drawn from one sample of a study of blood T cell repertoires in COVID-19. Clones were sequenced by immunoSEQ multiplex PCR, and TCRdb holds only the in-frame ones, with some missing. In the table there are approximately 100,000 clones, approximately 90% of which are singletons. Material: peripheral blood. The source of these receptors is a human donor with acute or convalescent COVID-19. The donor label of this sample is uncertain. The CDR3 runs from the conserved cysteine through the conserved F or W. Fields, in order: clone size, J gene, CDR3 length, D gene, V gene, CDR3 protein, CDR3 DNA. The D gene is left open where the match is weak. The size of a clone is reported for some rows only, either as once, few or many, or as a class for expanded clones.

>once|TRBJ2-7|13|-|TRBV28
CASSPTGSGEQYF
TGTGCCAGCAGCCCCACGGGATCCGGCGAGCAGTACTTC
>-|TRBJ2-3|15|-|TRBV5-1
CASSPGQMSTDTQYF
TGCGCCAGCAGCCCAGGACAGATGAGCACAGATACGCAGTATTTT
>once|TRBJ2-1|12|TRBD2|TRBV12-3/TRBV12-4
CASRGLAGAQFF
TGTGCCAGCAGAGGACTAGCGGGAGCACAGTTCTTC
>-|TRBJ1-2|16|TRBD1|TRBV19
CASTGQGAMGVWGYTF
TGTGCCAGTACCGGGCAGGGGGCAATGGGGGTATGGGGCTACACCTTC
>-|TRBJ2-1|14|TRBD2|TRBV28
CASSPGGGPYEQFF
TGTGCCAGCAGCCCTGGCGGGGGGCCCTATGAGCAGTTCTTC
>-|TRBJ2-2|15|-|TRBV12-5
CASGLLLSRSGELFF
TGTGCTAGTGGCCTCCTCCTCAGCAGGTCCGGGGAGCTGTTTTTT
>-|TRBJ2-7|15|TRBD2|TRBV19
CASSITSGEKNEQYF
TGTGCCAGTAGTATAACTAGCGGGGAAAAGAACGAGCAGTACTTC
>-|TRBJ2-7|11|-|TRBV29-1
CSARHRVVQYF
TGCAGCGCCCGTCACAGGGTCGTGCAGTACTTC
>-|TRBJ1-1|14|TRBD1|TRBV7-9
CASSSQGGNTEAFF
TGTGCCAGCAGCTCGCAGGGGGGGAACACTGAAGCTTTCTTT
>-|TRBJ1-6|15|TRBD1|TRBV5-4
CASSLRDRQNSPLHF
TGTGCCAGCAGCTTGAGGGACAGGCAAAATTCACCCCTCCACTTT
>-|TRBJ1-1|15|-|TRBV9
CASSALPGGITEAFF
TGTGCCAGCAGCGCTCTTCCGGGAGGGATCACTGAAGCTTTCTTT
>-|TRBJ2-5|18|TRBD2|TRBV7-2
CASSFLPSLAGIQETQYF
TGTGCCAGCAGCTTTCTCCCTTCCCTAGCGGGGATCCAAGAGACCCAGTACTTC
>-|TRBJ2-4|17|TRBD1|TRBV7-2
CASSRPPGQGTKNIQYF
TGTGCCAGCAGCCGCCCTCCGGGACAGGGGACCAAAAACATTCAGTACTTC
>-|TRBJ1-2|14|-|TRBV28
CASSFRTVGYGYTF
TGTGCCAGCAGTTTTCGGACAGTCGGCTATGGCTACACCTTC
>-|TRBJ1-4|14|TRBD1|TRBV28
CASSPGDRDEKLFF
TGTGCCAGCAGTCCCGGGGACAGGGATGAAAAACTGTTTTTT
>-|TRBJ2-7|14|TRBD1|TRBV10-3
CAISGQGSGYEQYF
TGTGCCATCAGCGGACAGGGCAGTGGATACGAGCAGTACTTC
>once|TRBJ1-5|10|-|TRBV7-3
CASSFKPQHF
TGTGCCAGCAGCTTTAAGCCCCAGCATTTT
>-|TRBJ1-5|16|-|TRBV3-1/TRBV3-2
CASSLRTALGHGPQHF
TGTGCCAGCAGCCTCCGTACGGCGTTGGGACACGGGCCCCAGCATTTT
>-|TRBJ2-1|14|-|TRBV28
CASSLRETYNEQFF
TGTGCCAGCAGTTTACGGGAGACCTACAATGAGCAGTTCTTC
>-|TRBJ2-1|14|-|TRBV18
CASSQAERVNEQFF
TGTGCCAGCTCACAGGCGGAGAGGGTGAATGAGCAGTTCTTC
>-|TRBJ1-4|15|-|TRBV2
CASRLSEMSSEKLFF
TGTGCCAGCAGGCTCAGCGAGATGTCTAGTGAAAAACTGTTTTTT
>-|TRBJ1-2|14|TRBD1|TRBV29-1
CSVATGTGNYGYTF
TGCAGCGTTGCCACCGGGACAGGGAACTATGGCTACACCTTC
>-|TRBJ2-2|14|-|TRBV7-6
CASSLAPLSGELFF
TGTGCCAGCAGCTTAGCTCCTCTGTCCGGGGAGCTGTTTTTT
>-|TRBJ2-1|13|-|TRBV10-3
CAISEWTENEQFF
TGTGCCATCAGTGAGTGGACAGAGAATGAGCAGTTCTTC
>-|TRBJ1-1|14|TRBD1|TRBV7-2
CASSPDRENTEAFF
TGTGCCAGCAGCCCGGACAGGGAGAACACTGAAGCTTTCTTT
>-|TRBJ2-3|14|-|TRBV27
CASSWWESTDTQYF
TGTGCCAGCAGTTGGTGGGAGAGTACAGATACGCAGTATTTT
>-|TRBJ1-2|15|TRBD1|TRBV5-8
CASSKRGTATWSYTF
TGTGCCAGCAGCAAACGGGGGACAGCGACCTGGAGCTACACCTTC
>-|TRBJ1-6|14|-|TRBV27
CASSSPGLNSPLHF
TGTGCCAGCAGTTCTCCGGGACTGAATTCACCCCTCCACTTT
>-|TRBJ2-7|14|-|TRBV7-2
CASSVQGISDEQYF
TGTGCCAGCAGCGTACAGGGTATTTCCGACGAGCAGTACTTC
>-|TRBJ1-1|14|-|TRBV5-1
CASSPRVGNTEAFF
TGCGCCAGCAGCCCCAGGGTTGGGAACACTGAAGCTTTCTTT
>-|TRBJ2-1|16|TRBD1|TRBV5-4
CASSSGQGANYNEQFF
TGTGCCAGCAGCTCCGGACAGGGGGCTAACTACAATGAGCAGTTCTTC
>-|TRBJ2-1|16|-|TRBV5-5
CASSLRGSSQYNEQFF
TGTGCCAGCAGCTTAAGGGGCTCCTCTCAGTACAATGAGCAGTTCTTC
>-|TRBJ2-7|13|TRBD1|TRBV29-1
CSVRDREVYEQYF
TGCAGCGTTCGGGACAGGGAGGTCTACGAGCAGTACTTC
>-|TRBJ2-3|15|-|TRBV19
CASSIVGGSTDTQYF
TGTGCCAGTAGTATAGTAGGGGGAAGCACAGATACGCAGTATTTT
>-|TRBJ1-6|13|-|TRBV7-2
CASRPGGDSPLHF
TGTGCCAGCCGCCCGGGGGGAGATTCACCCCTCCACTTT
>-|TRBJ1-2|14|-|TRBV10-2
CASSEKGSNYGYTF
TGCGCCAGCAGTGAGAAGGGGTCTAACTATGGCTACACCTTC
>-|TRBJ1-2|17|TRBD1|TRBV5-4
CASSLIGRGSSNYGYTF
TGTGCCAGCAGCTTGATCGGCAGGGGGTCGTCTAACTATGGCTACACCTTC
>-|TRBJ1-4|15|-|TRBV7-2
CASSTSGLINEKLFF
TGTGCCAGCAGCACCTCAGGGTTAATAAATGAAAAACTGTTTTTT
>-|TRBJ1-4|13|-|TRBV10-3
CAISADLNEKLFF
TGTGCCATCAGCGCGGACTTAAATGAAAAACTGTTTTTT
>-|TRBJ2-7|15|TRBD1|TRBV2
CASSVPGQVPYEQYF
TGTGCCAGCAGCGTTCCGGGACAGGTCCCCTACGAGCAGTACTTC
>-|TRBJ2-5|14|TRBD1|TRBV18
CASSPTGDGETQYF
TGTGCCAGCTCACCGACAGGGGATGGCGAGACCCAGTACTTC
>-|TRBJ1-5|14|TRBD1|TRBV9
CASSTGDGAEPQHF
TGTGCCAGCAGCACAGGGGACGGAGCCGAGCCCCAGCATTTT
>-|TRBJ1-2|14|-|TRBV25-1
CASSEWEANYGYTF
TGTGCCAGCAGTGAATGGGAGGCAAACTATGGCTACACCTTC
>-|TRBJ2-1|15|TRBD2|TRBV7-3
CASSFASGGVNEQFF
TGTGCCAGCAGCTTCGCTAGCGGGGGGGTTAATGAGCAGTTCTTC
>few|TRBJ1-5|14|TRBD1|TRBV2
CASSGRTGWGHQHF
TGTGCCAGCAGCGGGCGGACAGGGTGGGGGCACCAGCATTTT
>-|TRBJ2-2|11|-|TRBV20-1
CSARRVGELFF
TGCAGTGCTAGGCGGGTCGGGGAGCTGTTTTTT
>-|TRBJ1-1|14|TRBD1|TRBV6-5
CASSYDRGQTEAFF
TGTGCCAGCAGTTACGACAGGGGGCAAACTGAAGCTTTCTTT
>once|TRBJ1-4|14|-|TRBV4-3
CASSQAGVNEKLFF
TGCGCCAGCAGCCAAGCAGGGGTTAATGAAAAACTGTTTTTT
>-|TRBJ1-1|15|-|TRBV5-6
CASSLEGKGFAEAFF
TGTGCCAGCAGCTTGGAGGGGAAAGGATTCGCTGAAGCTTTCTTT
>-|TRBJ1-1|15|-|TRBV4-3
CASSQEIVRDTEAFF
TGCGCCAGCAGCCAAGAGATTGTCAGGGACACTGAAGCTTTCTTT
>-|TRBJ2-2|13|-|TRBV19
CASSTLSTGELFF
TGTGCCAGTAGTACCCTTTCCACCGGGGAGCTGTTTTTT
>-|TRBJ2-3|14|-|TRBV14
CASSQVNFADTQYF
TGTGCCAGCAGCCAAGTTAACTTCGCAGATACGCAGTATTTT
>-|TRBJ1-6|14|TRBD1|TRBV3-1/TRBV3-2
CASSLGRVGTGLHF
TGTGCCAGCAGCCTCGGTCGTGTCGGGACAGGGCTTCACTTT
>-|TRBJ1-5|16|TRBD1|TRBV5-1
CATYWGQFYSNQPQHF
TGCGCCACCTACTGGGGACAGTTCTATAGCAATCAGCCCCAGCATTTT
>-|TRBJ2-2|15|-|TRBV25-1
CASRSTIRNTGELFF
TGTGCCAGCAGATCAACTATTCGGAACACCGGGGAGCTGTTTTTT
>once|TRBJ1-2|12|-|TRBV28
CASNAGNYGYTF
TGTGCCAGCAATGCAGGGAACTATGGCTACACCTTC
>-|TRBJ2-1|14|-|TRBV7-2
CASSFSSSYNEQFF
TGTGCCAGCAGCTTTTCTAGCTCCTACAATGAGCAGTTCTTC
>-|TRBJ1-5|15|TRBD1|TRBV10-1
CASSESNTGDQPQHF
TGCGCCAGCAGTGAGTCGAATACAGGGGATCAGCCCCAGCATTTT
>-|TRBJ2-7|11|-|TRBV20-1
CSATNSYEQYF
TGCAGTGCTACCAACTCCTACGAGCAGTACTTC